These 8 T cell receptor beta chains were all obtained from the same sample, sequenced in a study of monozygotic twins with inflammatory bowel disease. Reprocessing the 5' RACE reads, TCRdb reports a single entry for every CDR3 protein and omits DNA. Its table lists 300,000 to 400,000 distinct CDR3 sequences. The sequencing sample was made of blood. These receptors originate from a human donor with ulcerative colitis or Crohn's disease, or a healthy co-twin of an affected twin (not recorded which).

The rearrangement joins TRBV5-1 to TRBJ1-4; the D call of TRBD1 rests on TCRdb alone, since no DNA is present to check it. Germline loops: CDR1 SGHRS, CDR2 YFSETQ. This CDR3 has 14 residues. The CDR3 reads CASSFTGREEKLFF.

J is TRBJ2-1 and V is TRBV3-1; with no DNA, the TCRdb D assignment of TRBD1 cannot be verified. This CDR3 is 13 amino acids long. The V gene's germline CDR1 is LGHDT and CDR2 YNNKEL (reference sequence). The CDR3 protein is CASSLRTGDEQFF.

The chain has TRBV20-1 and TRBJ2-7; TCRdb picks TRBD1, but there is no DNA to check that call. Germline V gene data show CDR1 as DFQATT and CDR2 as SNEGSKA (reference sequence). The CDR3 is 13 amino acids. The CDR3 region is CSASRQGGGEQYF.

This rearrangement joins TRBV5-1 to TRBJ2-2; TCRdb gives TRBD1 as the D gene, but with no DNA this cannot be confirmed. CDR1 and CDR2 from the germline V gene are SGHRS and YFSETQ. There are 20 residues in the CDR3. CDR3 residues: CASSGPTGTGSSAITGELFF.

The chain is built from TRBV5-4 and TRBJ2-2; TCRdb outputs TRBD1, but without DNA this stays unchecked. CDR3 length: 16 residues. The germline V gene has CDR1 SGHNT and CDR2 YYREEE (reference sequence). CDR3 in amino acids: CASSPGTLMNTGELFF.

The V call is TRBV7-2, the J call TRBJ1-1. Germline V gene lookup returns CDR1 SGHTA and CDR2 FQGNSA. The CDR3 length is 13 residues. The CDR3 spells CASSFSGDTEAFF.

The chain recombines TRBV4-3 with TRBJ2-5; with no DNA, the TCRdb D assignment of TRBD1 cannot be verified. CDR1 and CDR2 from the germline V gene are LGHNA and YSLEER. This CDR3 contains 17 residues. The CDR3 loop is CASSQDRNGGTQETQYF.

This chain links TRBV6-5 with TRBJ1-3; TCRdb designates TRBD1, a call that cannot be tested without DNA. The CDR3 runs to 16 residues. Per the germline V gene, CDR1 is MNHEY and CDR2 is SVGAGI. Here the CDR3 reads CASSYYPGYSGNTIYF.